This T cell receptor beta chain was profiled in a study of Ad26.COV2.S vaccination and SARS-CoV-2 variants. Treatment: over 15 received Ad26.COV2.S at low or high dose, single or two shots; about 5 received placebo; per-sample allocation not given. Day 63 following the first vaccine or placebo injection was when the samples were taken. Only in-frame clones appear in the TCRdb table, and some are missing; sequencing was by immunoSEQ multiplex PCR. The table lists a few hundred thousand clones, more than 75% of them singletons. The TCR sequence derives from a person aged 18-60 years who received the Ad26.COV2.S COVID-19 vaccine or a placebo. The sequences come from peripheral blood, collected in a trial of Ad26.COV2.S vaccine versus placebo.

The CDR3 nucleotides read TGTGCCTGGAACCGGGCCTCTAGCACAGATACGCAGTATTTT. Translating gives CAWNRASSTDTQYF. The J gene is TRBJ2-3, the V gene TRBV30; D unresolved. Deletions cut 4 bases from V and 0 bases from J, with 11 bases between. The germline CDR1 and CDR2 sequences are GTSNPN and SVGIG (reference sequence). This CDR3 region has 14 residues. Full variable domain (outside the CDR3, taken from reference TRBV30 and TRBJ2-3): SQTIHQWPATLVQPVGSPLSLECTVEGTSNPNLYWYRQAAGRGLQLLFYSVGIGQISSEVPQNLSASRPQDRQFILSSKKLLLSDSGFYLCAWNRASSTDTQYFGPGTRLTVL.